These 24 T cell receptor beta chains originate from one sample sequenced in a study of T cells in Graves' hyperthyroidism and ophthalmopathy. Template material for amplifying TCR beta CDR3 regions consisted of RNA transcripts. The primer set for the first-round RT-PCR of the TCR CDR3 was HTBI. TCRdb re-analysed the multiplex PCR reads in MiXCR, keeping a single row per CDR3 protein. The sample records about 200,000 distinct CDR3 sequences, roughly 18% being singletons. The sample was blood. These receptor sequences come from a man aged 50 or older with Graves' hyperthyroidism.

This clonotype has just a few counts. This chain connects TRBV5-1 to TRBJ2-1, with 7 bases matching TRBD2. The trim removed 0 bases at V and 7 bases at J, leaving 7 bases unmatched. Germline loops: CDR1 SGHRS, CDR2 YFSETQ. CDR3 length equals 15 residues. CDR3 residues: CASSLGLAELNEQFF. The CDR3, as DNA: TGCGCCAGCAGCTTGGGTCTAGCGGAACTGAATGAGCAGTTCTTC.

This clonotype was counted many times. The V gene is TRBV7-2, the J gene TRBJ2-5, with D possibly TRBD2 on 5 matching bases. Germline lookup yields CDR1 SGHTA and CDR2 FQGNSA. The V and J ends lost 5 bases and 5 bases respectively, with 9 bases between them. The CDR3 sequence is 12 residues long. CDR3 in DNA: TGTGCCAGCAGCGGGCGGGTGGAGACCCAGTACTTC. It specifies CASSGRVETQYF.

J is TRBJ1-3 and V is TRBV20-1; possible D gene TRBD1, 5 bases. Trimming cost V 0 bases and J 8 bases, with 17 bases left between them. CDR1 and CDR2 (germline): DFQATT, SNEGSKA (reference sequence). The CDR3 is 15 amino acids. The CDR3 is CSARDVWDSPDTIYF. CDR3 coding DNA: TGCAGTGCTAGAGATGTCTGGGACTCCCCGGACACCATATATTTT.

CDR3 in amino acids: CSVMEATEAFF. The DNA of the CDR3 is TGCAGCGTCATGGAGGCCACTGAAGCTTTCTTT. V and J are TRBV29-1 and TRBJ1-1; no definite D call. This CDR3 is 11 amino acids long. The germline gives CDR1 SQVTM, CDR2 ANQGSEA. V lost 6 bases and J 4 bases, leaving 9 bases between the germline ends.

As concerns this clonotype: A read error may explain this, as a much larger clone is one base away. The chain employs TRBV6-1 and TRBJ2-3; D might be TRBD1 (5 bases). CDR3 size: 15 residues. CDR1 is MNHNS and CDR2 is SASEGT in the germline V gene. The CDR3 DNA follows: TGTGCCAGCAGTTTCCGGGCCTACGGCACAGGTACGCAGTATTTT. Translated: CASSFRAYGTGTQYF.

This clonotype showed up many times. The chain recombines TRBV27 with TRBJ2-2, with D tentatively TRBD1 or TRBD2 (6 bases each). The CDR3 has 14 residues. CDR1 MNHEY and CDR2 SMNVEV come from the germline V gene (reference sequence). V was cut by 0 bases and J by 6 bases, with 8 bases left in between. This CDR3 reads CASSLSRGAGELFF. The CDR3 DNA sequence: TGTGCCAGCAGTTTATCGAGGGGGGCCGGGGAGCTGTTTTTT.

This clonotype showed up just a few times. This rearrangement joins TRBV24-1 to TRBJ2-1; D is perhaps TRBD1 (5 bases). Trimming cost V 0 bases and J 3 bases, with 11 bases left between them. From germline, CDR1 is KGHDR and CDR2 SFDVKD. This CDR3 comprises 16 residues. In DNA form, the CDR3 reads TGTGCCACCAGTGATTTGGGCCAGGGCCTCTACAATGAGCAGTTCTTC. Its translation is CATSDLGQGLYNEQFF.

In this sample, this clonotype turned up many times. V is TRBV7-9 and J is TRBJ2-7, with D perhaps assigned TRBD1 or TRBD2 (8 bases each). Per germline, CDR1 SEHNR and CDR2 FQNEAQ (reference sequence). V was cut by 1 base and J by 6 bases, with 16 bases left in between. This CDR3 is built from 15 residues. The DNA of the CDR3 is TGTGCCAGCAGCTTAGTAATTAGCGGGACAGGCGAGCAGTACTTC. It is translated as CASSLVISGTGEQYF.

This clonotype was seen more than once but under ten times. The CDR3 protein is CASGSRTGQQETQYF. For the CDR3, the DNA is TGTGCTAGTGGTTCCCGGACAGGGCAGCAAGAGACCCAGTACTTC. The chain links TRBV12-5 to TRBJ2-5; 8 nucleotides match TRBD1. This CDR3 is built from 15 residues. Germline trimming cut 4 bases from V and 2 bases from J; bases unmatched to any gene: 6. Germline-derived CDR1 and CDR2 are LGHNT and FRNRAP. The whole variable domain, remainder taken from reference TRBV12-5 and TRBJ2-5, is DARVTQTPRHKVTEMGQEVTMRCQPILGHNTVFWYRQTMMQGLELLAYFRNRAPLDDSGMPKDRFSAEMPDATLATLKIQPSEPRDSAVYFCASGSRTGQQETQYFGPGTRLLVL.

In this sample, this clonotype turned up many times. The chain joins TRBV20-1 to TRBJ2-7, with 8 bases identical to TRBD1. Germline assignment: CDR1 DFQATT and CDR2 SNEGSKA (reference sequence). Trimming removed 4 bases from V and 4 bases from J; junction bases left unmatched: 12. This CDR3 is built from 15 residues. CDR3 protein: CSAIMPGQGAYEQYF. CDR3 coding DNA: TGCAGTGCTATAATGCCCGGGCAGGGGGCTTACGAGCAGTACTTC.

This clonotype was observed at least ten times. This chain links TRBV5-6 with TRBJ1-5; D is ambiguous. Germline CDR1 reads SGHDT; CDR2 reads YYEEEE. V was trimmed by 0 bases and J by 0 bases, leaving 7 bases between them. There are 15 residues in the CDR3. The CDR3 region is CASSLEGFSNQPQHF. The DNA of the CDR3 is TGTGCCAGCAGCTTGGAGGGTTTTAGCAATCAGCCCCAGCATTTT.

Ten or more counts support this clonotype. CDR3 nucleotide sequence: TGTGCCAGCAGCTTGATAGGTAGCGGTGAGCAGTTCTTC. Amino acids: CASSLIGSGEQFF. The rearrangement uses TRBV5-5 and TRBJ2-1; possibly TRBD2 for D (6 bases). This CDR3 contains 13 residues. V was shortened by 1 base and J by 9 bases, with 11 bases between the two germline ends. Germline assignment: CDR1 SGHKS and CDR2 YYEKEE (reference sequence).

This clonotype appeared many times. The CDR3 protein is CASSFWGFRSGRANEQFF. Here the CDR3 DNA reads TGTGCCAGCAGTTTCTGGGGATTCCGGAGCGGGAGGGCCAATGAGCAGTTCTTC. The chain recombines TRBV28 with TRBJ2-1, with 10 bases that match TRBD2. From germline, CDR1 is MDHEN and CDR2 SYDVKM. Losses at the gene ends were 3 bases for V and 6 bases for J; bases not matched to a gene: 14. The CDR3 spans 18 residues.

Relative to its sample, this clonotype is medium-sized. J is TRBJ2-7 and V is TRBV7-9; D is undetermined. Trimming removed 1 base from V and 0 bases from J, with 7 bases in between. This CDR3 contains 14 residues. The germline V gene encodes CDR1 SEHNR and CDR2 FQNEAQ (reference sequence). The CDR3 DNA reads TGTGCCAGCAGCTTAGTCGGTACCTCCTACGAGCAGTACTTC. This codes for CASSLVGTSYEQYF.

This clonotype was seen many times. The V call is TRBV4-1, the J call TRBJ1-3, with no clear D. Germline V CDR1 and CDR2: MGHRA, YSYEKL. Trimming shortened V by 4 bases and J by 0 bases, and 10 bases separated the two germline ends. There are 15 residues in the CDR3. CDR3 residues: CASSRRTASGNTIYF. The CDR3 nucleotides read TGCGCCAGCAGCCGCAGGACTGCCTCTGGAAACACCATATATTTT.

This clonotype was counted many times. Here the CDR3 reads CASSPFSTGELFF. CDR3 sequence (DNA): TGTGCCAGCAGTCCTTTTAGCACCGGGGAGCTGTTTTTT. The genes are TRBV12-3 or TRBV12-4 and TRBJ2-2; D call uncertain. This CDR3 spans 13 amino acids. The germline V and J ends were trimmed by 5 bases and 4 bases, with 8 bases remaining between them.

This clonotype has ten or more counts. The chain is built from TRBV18 and TRBJ1-5, with a possible D match to TRBD1 (5 bases). CDR1 and CDR2 (germline): KGHSH, LQKENI. This CDR3 is built from 15 residues. The V end lost 2 bases, the J end lost 4 bases, and 12 bases lay between the germline ends. For the CDR3, the DNA is TGTGCCAGCTCACCAGCACCCGGGGGGAATCAGCCCCAGCATTTT. The encoded protein is CASSPAPGGNQPQHF.

The chain carries TRBV7-2 and TRBJ1-2; 9 bases align to TRBD1. This CDR3 is built from 14 residues. After removal of 5 bases from V and 5 bases from J, the junction contained 6 bases not matched to a gene. The V gene's germline CDR1 is SGHTA and CDR2 FQGNSA. For the CDR3, the DNA is TGTGCCAGCAGCCCCACAGGGACAGGGTATGGCTACACCTTC. It encodes CASSPTGTGYGYTF.

There are many counts of this clonotype. The rearrangement joins TRBV11-2 to TRBJ2-1, with 7 bases identical to TRBD2. Germline V lookup: CDR1 SGHAT, CDR2 FQNNGV. J lost 7 bases, V lost 1 base, and 7 bases had no gene match. The CDR3 length is 15 residues. The CDR3 reads CASSLVWEGLNEQFF. The CDR3 nucleotides are TGTGCCAGCAGCTTAGTGTGGGAGGGCCTAAATGAGCAGTTCTTC. Filled out from reference TRBV11-2 and TRBJ2-1, the complete variable domain reads EAGVAQSPRYKIIEKRQSVAFWCNPISGHATLYWYQQILGQGPKLLIQFQNNGVVDDSQLPKDRFSAERLKGVDSTLKIQPAKLEDSAVYLCASSLVWEGLNEQFFGPGTRLTVL.

This clonotype came up many times. The chain couples TRBV2 to TRBJ1-5; D might be TRBD1 (5 bases). V lost 4 bases and J 5 bases, leaving 9 bases between the germline ends. Per germline, CDR1 SNHLY and CDR2 FYNNEI. The CDR3 has 13 residues. The CDR3 nucleotides read TGTGCCAGCAGTGGCCAGGGACATCAGCCCCAGCATTTT. Amino acids: CASSGQGHQPQHF.

The CDR3 DNA follows: TGTGCCAGCAGCCCCGTTTCTGACGGTTACAATGAGCAGTTCTTC. This codes for CASSPVSDGYNEQFF. The chain carries TRBV7-2 and TRBJ2-1; D unresolved. CDR3 length: 15 amino acids. Per the germline V gene, CDR1 is SGHTA and CDR2 is FQGNSA. V lost 5 bases, J lost 4 bases, and 15 bases lay in between.

This clonotype showed up just once. The chain is built from TRBV6-1 and TRBJ2-1; the D is unclear. CDR1 and CDR2 from the germline V gene are MNHNS and SASEGT. The CDR3 is 16 residues long. Between the trimmed V and J ends, which lost 7 bases and 0 bases, there was a span of 16 bases. CDR3: CASTNPTGLSYNEQFF. CDR3 DNA sequence: TGTGCCAGCACCAACCCAACCGGGCTCTCCTACAATGAGCAGTTCTTC.

This clonotype showed up many times. The rearrangement joins TRBV7-9 to TRBJ1-1; D gene uncertain. Looked up from germline, CDR1 is SEHNR and CDR2 is FQNEAQ (reference sequence). Trimming removed 4 bases at V and 1 base at J, with 7 bases between. The CDR3 is 13 amino acids. DNA of the CDR3: TGTGCCAGCAGCTCCCACTCGAACACTGAAGCTTTCTTT. Its translation is CASSSHSNTEAFF.

This clonotype has a count of ten or more. V usage is TRBV20-1 and J usage is TRBJ2-7, with 12 bases fitting TRBD2. Germline V gene data show CDR1 as DFQATT and CDR2 as SNEGSKA (reference sequence). The CDR3 length is 15 residues. V gave up 0 bases and J gave up 1 base; unmatched junction bases: 1. For the CDR3, the DNA is TGCAGTGCTAGAGACGGACTAGCGGGGTCCTACGAGCAGTACTTC. Amino acids: CSARDGLAGSYEQYF.